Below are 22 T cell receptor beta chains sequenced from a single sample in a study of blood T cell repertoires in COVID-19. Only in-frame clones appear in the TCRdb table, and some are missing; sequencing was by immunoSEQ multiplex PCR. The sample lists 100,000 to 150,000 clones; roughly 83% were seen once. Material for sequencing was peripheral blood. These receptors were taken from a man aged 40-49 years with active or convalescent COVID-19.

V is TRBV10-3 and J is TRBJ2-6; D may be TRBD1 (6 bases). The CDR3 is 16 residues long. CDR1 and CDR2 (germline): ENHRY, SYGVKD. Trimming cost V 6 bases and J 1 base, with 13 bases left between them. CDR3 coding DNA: TGTGCCATCAGGGAGACAGGACCTTCTGGGGCCAACGTCCTGACTTTC. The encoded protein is CAIRETGPSGANVLTF.

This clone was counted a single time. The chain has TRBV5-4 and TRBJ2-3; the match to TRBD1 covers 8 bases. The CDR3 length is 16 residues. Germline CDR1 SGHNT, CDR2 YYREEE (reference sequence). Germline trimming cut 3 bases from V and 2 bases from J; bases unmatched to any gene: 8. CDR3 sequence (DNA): TGTGCCAGCAGCTACCTGCAGGGGGCAAACACAGATACGCAGTATTTT. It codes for CASSYLQGANTDTQYF.

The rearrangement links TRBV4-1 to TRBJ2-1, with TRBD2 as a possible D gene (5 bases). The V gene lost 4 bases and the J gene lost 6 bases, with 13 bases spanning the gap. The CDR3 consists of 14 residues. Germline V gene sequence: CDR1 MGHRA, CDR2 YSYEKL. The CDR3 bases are TGCGCCAGCAGCCCCCATTTGAGCGGCAATGAGCAGTTCTTC. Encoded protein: CASSPHLSGNEQFF.

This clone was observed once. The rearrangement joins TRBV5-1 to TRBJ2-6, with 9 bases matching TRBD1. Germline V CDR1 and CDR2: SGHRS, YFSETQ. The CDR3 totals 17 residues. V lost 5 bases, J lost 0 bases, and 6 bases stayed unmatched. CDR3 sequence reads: CASSVDRGSSGANVLTF. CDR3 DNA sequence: TGCGCCAGCAGTGTAGACAGGGGGTCCTCTGGGGCCAACGTCCTGACTTTC.

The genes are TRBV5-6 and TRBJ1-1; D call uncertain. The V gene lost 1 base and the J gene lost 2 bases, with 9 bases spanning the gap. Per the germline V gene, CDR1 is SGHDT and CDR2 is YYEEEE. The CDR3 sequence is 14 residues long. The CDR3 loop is CASSLKGANTEAFF. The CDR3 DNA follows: TGTGCCAGCAGCTTGAAAGGAGCTAACACTGAAGCTTTCTTT.

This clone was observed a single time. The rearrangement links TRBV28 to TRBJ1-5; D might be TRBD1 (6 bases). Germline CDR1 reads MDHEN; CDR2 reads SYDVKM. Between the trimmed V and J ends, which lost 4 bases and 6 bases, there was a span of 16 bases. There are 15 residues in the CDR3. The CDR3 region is CASSSFQGRGQPQHF. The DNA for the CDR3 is TGTGCCAGCAGTTCCTTCCAGGGGCGAGGTCAGCCCCAGCATTTT.

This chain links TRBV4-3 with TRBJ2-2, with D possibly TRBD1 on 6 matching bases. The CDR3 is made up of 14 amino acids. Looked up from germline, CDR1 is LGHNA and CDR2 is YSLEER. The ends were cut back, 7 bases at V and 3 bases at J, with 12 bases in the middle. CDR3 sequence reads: CASKKQGDTGELFF. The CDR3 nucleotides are TGCGCCAGCAAGAAACAGGGCGACACCGGGGAGCTGTTTTTT.

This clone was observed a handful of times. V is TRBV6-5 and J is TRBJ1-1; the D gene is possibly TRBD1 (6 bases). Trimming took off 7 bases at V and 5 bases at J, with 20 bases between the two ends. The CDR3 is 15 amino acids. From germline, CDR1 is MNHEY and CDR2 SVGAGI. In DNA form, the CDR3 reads TGTGCCAGCAACCCCGCGGGGGGGGGCGCTACTGAAGCTTTCTTT. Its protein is CASNPAGGGATEAFF.

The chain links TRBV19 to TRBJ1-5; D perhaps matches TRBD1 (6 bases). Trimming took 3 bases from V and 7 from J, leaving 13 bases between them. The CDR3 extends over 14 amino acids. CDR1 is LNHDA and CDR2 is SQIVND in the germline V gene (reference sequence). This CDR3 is CASSITGLGQPQHF. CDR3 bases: TGTGCCAGTAGTATCACAGGGCTGGGACAGCCCCAGCATTTT. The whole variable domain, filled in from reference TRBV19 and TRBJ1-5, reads DGGITQSPKYLFRKEGQNVTLSCEQNLNHDAMYWYRQDPGQGLRLIYYSQIVNDFQKGDIAEGYSVSREKKESFPLTVTSAQKNPTAFYLCASSITGLGQPQHFGDGTRLSIL.

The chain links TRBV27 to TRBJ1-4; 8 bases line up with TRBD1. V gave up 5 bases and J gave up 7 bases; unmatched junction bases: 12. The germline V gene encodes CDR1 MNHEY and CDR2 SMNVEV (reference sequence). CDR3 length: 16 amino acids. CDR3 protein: CASSPLTTGEREKLFF. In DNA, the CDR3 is TGTGCCAGCAGTCCCTTAACGACAGGGGAACGTGAAAAACTGTTTTTT. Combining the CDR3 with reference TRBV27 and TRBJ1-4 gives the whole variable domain EAQVTQNPRYLITVTGKKLTVTCSQNMNHEYMSWYRQDPGLGLRQIYYSMNVEVTDKGDVPEGYKVSRKEKRNFPLILESPSPNQTSLYFCASSPLTTGEREKLFFGSGTQLSVL.

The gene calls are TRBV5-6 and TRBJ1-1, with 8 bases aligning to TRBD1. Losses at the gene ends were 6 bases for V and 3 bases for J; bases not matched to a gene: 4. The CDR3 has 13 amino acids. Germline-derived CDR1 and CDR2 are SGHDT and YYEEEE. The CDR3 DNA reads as TGTGCCAGCAAGGGGACAGGAGACACTGAAGCTTTCTTT. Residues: CASKGTGDTEAFF.

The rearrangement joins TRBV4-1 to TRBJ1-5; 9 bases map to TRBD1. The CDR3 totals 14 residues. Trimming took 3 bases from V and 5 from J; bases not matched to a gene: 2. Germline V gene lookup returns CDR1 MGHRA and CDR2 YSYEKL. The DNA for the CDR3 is TGCGCCAGCAGCCAGGGACAGGGTTATCAGCCCCAGCATTTT. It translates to CASSQGQGYQPQHF.

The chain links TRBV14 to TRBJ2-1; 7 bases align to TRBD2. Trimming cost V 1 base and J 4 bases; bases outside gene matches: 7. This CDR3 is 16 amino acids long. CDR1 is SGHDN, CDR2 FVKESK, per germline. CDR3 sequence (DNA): TGTGCCAGCAGCCAAGTAGGCGGGAGAGGGTACAATGAGCAGTTCTTC. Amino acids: CASSQVGGRGYNEQFF.

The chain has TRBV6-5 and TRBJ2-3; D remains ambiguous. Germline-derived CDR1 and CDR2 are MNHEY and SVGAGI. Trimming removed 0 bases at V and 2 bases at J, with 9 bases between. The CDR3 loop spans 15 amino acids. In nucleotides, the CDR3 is TGTGCCAGCAGTTACTCGAGAGAAAACACAGATACGCAGTATTTT. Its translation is CASSYSRENTDTQYF.

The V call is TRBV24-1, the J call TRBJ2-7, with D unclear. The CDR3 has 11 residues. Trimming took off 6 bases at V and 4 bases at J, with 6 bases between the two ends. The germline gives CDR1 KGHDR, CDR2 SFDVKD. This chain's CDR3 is CATSNGYEQYF. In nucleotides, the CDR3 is TGTGCCACCAGTAACGGTTACGAGCAGTACTTC.

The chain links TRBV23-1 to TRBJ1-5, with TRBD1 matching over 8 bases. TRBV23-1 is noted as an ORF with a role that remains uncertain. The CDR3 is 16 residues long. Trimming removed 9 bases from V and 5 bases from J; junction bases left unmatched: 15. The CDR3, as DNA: TGCGCCAGACCCCAGGGGGCAGGCTCACGGGATCAGCCCCAGCATTTT. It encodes CARPQGAGSRDQPQHF.

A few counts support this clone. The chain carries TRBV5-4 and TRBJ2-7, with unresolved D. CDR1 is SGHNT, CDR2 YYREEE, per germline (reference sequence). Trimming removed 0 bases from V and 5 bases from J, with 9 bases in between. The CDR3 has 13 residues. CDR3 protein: CASSLVSGNEQYF. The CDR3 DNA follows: TGTGCCAGCAGCTTGGTGTCAGGAAACGAGCAGTACTTC. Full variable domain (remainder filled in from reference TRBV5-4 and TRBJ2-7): ETGVTQSPTHLIKTRGQQVTLRCSSQSGHNTVSWYQQALGQGPQFIFQYYREEENGRGNFPPRFSGLQFPNYSSELNVNALELDDSALYLCASSLVSGNEQYFGPGTRLTVT.

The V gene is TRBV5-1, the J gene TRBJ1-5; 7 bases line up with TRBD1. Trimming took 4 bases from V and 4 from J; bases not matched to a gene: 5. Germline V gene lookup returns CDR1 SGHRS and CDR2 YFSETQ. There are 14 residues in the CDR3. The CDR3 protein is CASSHGTANQPQHF. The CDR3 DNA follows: TGCGCCAGCAGCCATGGGACAGCAAATCAGCCCCAGCATTTT.

The CDR3 nucleotides read TGTGCCAGTAGTATAGGACTGACAGATACGCAGTATTTT. Encoded protein: CASSIGLTDTQYF. The chain couples TRBV19 to TRBJ2-3; D is undetermined. Trimming removed 1 base at V and 3 bases at J, with 5 bases between. In germline, CDR1 is LNHDA, CDR2 SQIVND (reference sequence). The CDR3 is 13 amino acids.

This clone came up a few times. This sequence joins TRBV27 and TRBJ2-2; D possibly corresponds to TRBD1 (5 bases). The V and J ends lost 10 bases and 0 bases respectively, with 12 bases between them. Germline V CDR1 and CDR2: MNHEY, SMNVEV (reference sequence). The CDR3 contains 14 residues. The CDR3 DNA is TGTGCCACCCGACAGCTGGCGAACACCGGGGAGCTGTTTTTT. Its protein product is CATRQLANTGELFF.

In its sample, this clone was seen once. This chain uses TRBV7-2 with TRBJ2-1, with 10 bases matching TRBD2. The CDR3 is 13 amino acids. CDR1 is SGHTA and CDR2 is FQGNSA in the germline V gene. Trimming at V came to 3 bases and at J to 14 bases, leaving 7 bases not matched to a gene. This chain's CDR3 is CASSFTKAGGEFF. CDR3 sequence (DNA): TGTGCCAGCAGCTTTACTAAAGCGGGGGGGGAGTTCTTC.

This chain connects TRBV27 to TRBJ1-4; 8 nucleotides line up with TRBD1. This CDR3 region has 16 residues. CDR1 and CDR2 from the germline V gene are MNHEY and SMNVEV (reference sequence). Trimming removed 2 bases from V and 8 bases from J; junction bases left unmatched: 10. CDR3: CASSLNRQGFGEKLFF. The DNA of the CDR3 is TGTGCCAGCAGTTTAAATCGACAGGGGTTTGGCGAAAAACTGTTTTTT.